This T cell receptor (beta chain) appears in the sequencing data of a study of human T cells and chemical hapten exposure. Study-wide findings and caveats: There was alopecia in the donors, so their immune response may differ from that of healthy people. TCRs exceeding a frequency of 1 in 1000 stayed unchanged under DPC sensitization.

In the library, unique molecular identifiers were attached to individual cDNA molecules. TCRdb used MiXCR to reprocess the RACE reads, holding one entry per CDR3 protein. Among about 140,000 distinct CDR3 sequences listed, 12% were seen once. Only one count was recorded for this clonotype. Its antigen is as yet unknown. This sample's time point: patch test 2, 6 weeks after DPC sensitization. Treatment denoted: therapeutic diphenylcyclopropenone sensitization with weekly scalp DPC. The germline gives CDR1 MDHEN, CDR2 SYDVKM. This CDR3 is built from 14 residues. After removal of 5 bases from V and 3 bases from J, the junction contained 6 bases not matched to a gene.

This specimen was whole blood, taken in connection with sensitization to the hapten diphenylcyclopropenone (DPC). This TCR derives from a woman aged 45-65 years with alopecia areata. Some clones in this sample may be carry-over from other donors' samples. This sequence joins TRBV28 and TRBJ2-7; 8 bases line up with TRBD1. The CDR3 loop is CASSAGQAHYEQYF. In DNA form, the CDR3 reads TGTGCCAGCAGTGCGGGACAGGCCCACTACGAGCAGTACTTC. Drawing the rest from reference TRBV28 and TRBJ2-7, the complete variable domain is DVKVTQSSRYLVKRTGEKVFLECVQDMDHENMFWYRQDPGLGLRLIYFSYDVKMKEKGDIPEGYSVSREKKERFSLILESASTNQTSMYLCASSAGQAHYEQYFGPGTRLTVT.